This T cell receptor beta chain was captured in a study of blood T cell repertoires in COVID-19. Authors' processing steps: From reference gene primer amplification, estimates of nucleated cell counts were derived. Measured with immunoSEQ multiplex PCR; TCRdb has only the in-frame clones, and not every one. The V and J calls and clone size come from that table; D and trimming were worked out from the DNA. The data show about 480,000 clones, with around 89% seen just once and more than 4% held by the top ten. CDR1 is ENHRY and CDR2 is SYGVKD in the germline V gene. V shed 2 bases, J shed 4 bases, and the junction held 4 bases outside the gene matches. The length of the CDR3 is 15 residues.

The gene calls are TRBV10-3 and TRBJ2-1; 8 bases are a match to TRBD2. Sequencing input: peripheral blood. The receptor's source is a woman in her twenties or thirties with acute or convalescent COVID-19. The CDR3 protein is CAISEVTSEYNEQFF. The CDR3 region has the DNA TGTGCCATCAGTGAGGTGACTAGCGAGTACAATGAGCAGTTCTTC.